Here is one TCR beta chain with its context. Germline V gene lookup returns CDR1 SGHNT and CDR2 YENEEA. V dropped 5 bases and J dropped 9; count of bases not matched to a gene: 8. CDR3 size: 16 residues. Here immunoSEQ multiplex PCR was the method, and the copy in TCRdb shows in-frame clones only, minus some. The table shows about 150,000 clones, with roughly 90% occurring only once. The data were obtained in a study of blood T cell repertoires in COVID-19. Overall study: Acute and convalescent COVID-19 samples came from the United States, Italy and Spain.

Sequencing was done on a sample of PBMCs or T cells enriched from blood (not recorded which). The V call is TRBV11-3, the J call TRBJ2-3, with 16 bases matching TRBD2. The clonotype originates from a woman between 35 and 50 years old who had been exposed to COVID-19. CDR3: CASSPGTSGGAGTQYF. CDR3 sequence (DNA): TGTGCCAGCAGCCCTGGGACTAGCGGGGGGGCGGGAACGCAGTATTTT.